The 8 T cell receptor beta chains below all came from one sample that was sequenced in a study of beta chain features in type 1 diabetes. Reverse transcription of all isolated RNA meant that expressed TCRB transcripts were sequenced. Generated by immunoSEQ multiplex PCR, the TCRdb table keeps only in-frame clones and is missing some. The sample holds 200,000 to 250,000 clones, about 9.3% seen once. Material for sequencing was naive CD4+ T cells from blood. These receptors came from a woman between 18 and 30 years old in good health.

This rearrangement joins TRBV9 to TRBJ2-1, with 9 bases identical to TRBD2. Germline lookup yields CDR1 SGDLS and CDR2 YYNGEE. This CDR3 spans 15 amino acids. V trimming: 1 base; J trimming: 9 bases; junction bases outside the gene matches: 8. The CDR3 coding sequence is TGTGCCAGCAGCGTACTAGCGGGGACCTGGAGTGAGCAGTTCTTC. Translating it yields CASSVLAGTWSEQFF. Variable domain in full (rest from reference TRBV9 and TRBJ2-1): DSGVTQTPKHLITATGQRVTLRCSPRSGDLSVYWYQQSLDQGLQFLIQYYNGEERAKGNILERFSAQQFPDLHSELNLSSLELGDSALYFCASSVLAGTWSEQFFGPGTRLTVL.

This clone was counted between two and nine times. The gene calls are TRBV30 and TRBJ1-2, with TRBD1 as a possible D gene (6 bases). CDR1 and CDR2 from the germline V gene are GTSNPN and SVGIG (reference sequence). The CDR3 has 12 amino acids. The germline V and J ends were trimmed by 8 bases and 8 bases, with 18 bases remaining between them. In DNA form, the CDR3 reads TGTGCCATCAACAGGGATGGATTAGGCTACACCTTC. Its translation: CAINRDGLGYTF.

This chain joins TRBV30 and TRBJ1-1; D ambiguous. The CDR3 consists of 12 residues. Germline V gene data show CDR1 as GTSNPN and CDR2 as SVGIG (reference sequence). V dropped 0 bases and J dropped 7 bases, with 9 bases sitting between them. The CDR3 region is CAWSVEGGEAFF. The CDR3 nucleotides read TGTGCCTGGAGTGTAGAGGGCGGTGAAGCTTTCTTT.

Only a few counts were recorded for this clone. This rearrangement joins TRBV6-1 to TRBJ1-5; TRBD1 matches at 8 bases. The CDR3 has 14 amino acids. The trim removed 6 bases at V and 5 bases at J, leaving 6 bases unmatched. Germline lookup yields CDR1 MNHNS and CDR2 SASEGT. CDR3 in amino acids: CASSLTGGDQPQHF. CDR3 coding DNA: TGTGCCAGCAGCCTAACAGGGGGGGATCAGCCCCAGCATTTT.

This chain links TRBV11-2 with TRBJ1-2; TRBD1 might be the D (5 bases). The length of the CDR3 is 15 residues. The germline V gene encodes CDR1 SGHAT and CDR2 FQNNGV. Trimming pared 5 bases from V and 1 base from J, leaving 14 bases between. The CDR3 here is CASSMDPGGNYGYTF. In nucleotides, the CDR3 is TGTGCCAGCAGCATGGACCCGGGGGGTAACTATGGCTACACCTTC. The whole variable domain, filled in from reference TRBV11-2 and TRBJ1-2, reads EAGVAQSPRYKIIEKRQSVAFWCNPISGHATLYWYQQILGQGPKLLIQFQNNGVVDDSQLPKDRFSAERLKGVDSTLKIQPAKLEDSAVYLCASSMDPGGNYGYTFGSGTRLTVV.

This clone was counted only a few times. CDR3 in DNA: TGTGCCAGCAGCTCTGGGACAGCTGAAGCTTTCTTT. It translates to CASSSGTAEAFF. This chain connects TRBV7-3 to TRBJ1-1; TRBD1 agrees at 7 bases. There are 12 residues in the CDR3. Germline V lookup: CDR1 SGHTA, CDR2 FQGTGA. After removal of 4 bases from V and 6 bases from J, the junction contained 2 bases not matched to a gene.

V gene TRBV2 combines with J gene TRBJ1-1; D ambiguous. CDR3 size: 12 residues. CDR1 is SNHLY and CDR2 is FYNNEI in the germline V gene. V lost 7 bases to trimming and J lost 1 base, with 7 bases between them. The CDR3 loop is CASKERNTEAFF. The CDR3 nucleotides read TGTGCCAGCAAGGAGCGGAACACTGAAGCTTTCTTT. Full variable domain (rest looked up from reference TRBV2 and TRBJ1-1): EPEVTQTPSHQVTQMGQEVILRCVPISNHLYFYWYRQILGQKVEFLVSFYNNEISEKSEIFDDQFSVERPDGSNFTLKIRSTKLEDSAMYFCASKERNTEAFFGQGTRLTVV.

This clone has only a few counts. This chain joins TRBV30 and TRBJ1-2; D might be TRBD1 (5 bases). V was trimmed by 1 base and J by 8 bases, leaving 17 bases between them. Germline CDR1 GTSNPN, CDR2 SVGIG (reference sequence). The CDR3 contains 14 residues. CDR3 sequence (DNA): TGTGCCTGGAGTGGATTAGGGGTAATAAGAGGCTACACCTTC. As protein: CAWSGLGVIRGYTF. Together with reference TRBV30 and TRBJ1-2, the CDR3 gives the full variable domain: SQTIHQWPATLVQPVGSPLSLECTVEGTSNPNLYWYRQAAGRGLQLLFYSVGIGQISSEVPQNLSASRPQDRQFILSSKKLLLSDSGFYLCAWSGLGVIRGYTFGSGTRLTVV.